Sequencing of this T cell receptor beta chain was carried out in a study of TIL therapy for anti-PD-1-resistant metastatic lung cancer. Study context: Tumors carried a median about 1.5 non-synonymous mutations per megabase.

The immunoSEQ assay was v3. Only in-frame clones appear in the TCRdb table, and some are missing; sequencing was by immunoSEQ multiplex PCR. The table includes 50,000 to 65,000 clones, about 69% detected once. CDR1 and CDR2 (germline): SGHRS, YFSETQ. This CDR3 comprises 14 residues. V lost 4 bases and J 3 bases, leaving 14 bases between the germline ends. Time point of the sample: pre-treatment sample, taken before nivolumab and TIL therapy. Findings and limits, study-wide: After infusion, TIL clonotypes partly replaced peripheral T cells and declined over months.

About this clone itself: Its antigen is still unknown.

The TCR was taken from a person aged 25 to 85 with non-small cell lung cancer. The rearrangement joins TRBV5-1 to TRBJ2-7; possible D gene TRBD2, 5 bases. The specimen was blood, collected at baseline. The CDR3 coding sequence is TGCGCCAGCAGCGGCCTGGGAGAGTACTACGAGCAGTACTTC. It specifies CASSGLGEYYEQYF.